Given below is one T cell receptor (beta chain) in context. This clone has more than one count but fewer than ten. Which antigen it targets is not known. No clone much larger than this one lies a single base away; base qualities are absent. From each donor, a single peripheral blood sample of around 0.12 L on average was drawn into heparinised tubes. A BD FACSAria II was used to sort naive, central memory, regulatory and stem cell-like memory CD4+ T cells with a panel that included CD45RO, CCR7, CD25, CD127, CD95 and CD27. Purity was above 95% for every sorted population. Right away, PBMCs were isolated by Lymphoprep density gradient centrifugation and were stained directly, with no culture step. Samples were stained and sorted in pairs, with one healthy donor and one patient per experiment, so that batch effects were minimized. The germline V gene (reference sequence) yields MNHNY for CDR1 and SVGAGI for CDR2. CDR3 length: 13 amino acids, cysteine to phenylalanine. Only the CDR3 DNA stays, 39 bases, in frame from base 1. V is cut by 5 bases and J by 5 bases, and the space between the germline ends is 12 bases.

All of the isolated RNA was reverse transcribed with the High Capacity cDNA Reverse Transcription Kit, so expressed TCRB transcripts were sequenced. Deep immunoSEQ sequencing was applied to naive, central memory and regulatory T cell samples, giving an average of around 3.4 million total reads per sample. Sorted cells were lysed in RLT buffer and RNA was extracted with DNase-treated RNeasy Micro or Mini kits, depending on cell number. To prevent cross-contamination, every cell subset was processed on its own, while patient and healthy donor samples were processed together. The immunoSEQ multiplex PCR was used to amplify TCRB sequences from cDNA, generating 87-bp fragments that spanned the CDR3 region. Amplicons were sequenced on the Illumina HiSeq platform. Turning to the authors' computational methods: PCR bias was computationally corrected using synthetic template baselines, reads within Hamming distance 2 were collapsed, and singletons that could not be merged were discarded. Reads were aligned against IMGT so that V, D and J genes, CDR3 length and insertions or deletions at six rearrangement sites could be assigned. Clonotype counts were normalized to sorted cell number within each subset before computing true diversity and Gini coefficients with the tcR R package. The overlap coefficient, calculated on TCRB nucleotide sequences, was used to measure repertoire sharing. TCRdb mirrors the immuneACCESS table, restricted to in-frame sequences. Some clones are absent from its copies; in checked studies, under half trace to an unresolved V gene, and the reason for the others is unknown. Clone size and V and J calls were adopted from that table, with D and trimming inferred from the DNA. A total of about 180,000 clones appear in this sample, approximately 13% of them only once. The ten most abundant clones make up 0.62% of the sample.

These data originate in a study of beta chain features in type 1 diabetes (dated by TCRdb to 2016 to 2019). Describing the broader study: No differences in mean age, gender distribution, total cell number or subset yield were found between patients and healthy donors. Regulatory and stem cell-like memory subsets were isolated from only 8 patients and roughly 8 healthy donors, whereas naive and central memory subsets came from all 30 or so donors. The study compared the TCRB repertoires of sorted circulating CD4+ T cell subsets in recently diagnosed type 1 diabetes patients with those in matched healthy donors. A total of about 100,000,000 sorted cells were examined across all samples, and RNA yield correlated strongly with the number of cells per subset. Overall study results and their limits: Sequencing cDNA rather than genomic DNA could over-represent highly expressing activated cells, although activation and CD3 levels did not differ between groups. HLA sub-analyses involved small numbers of individuals, so any influence of HLA type on TCRB rearrangement remained unresolved. Fewer insertions and more nucleotide deletions at VDJ recombination sites were observed in patients with type 1 diabetes, implying thymic rearrangement abnormalities. PCR might favor shorter templates, but patient and control samples were amplified and corrected together, so any skew would affect both groups equally. In all four CD4+ subsets, TCRB CDR3 length was moderately but significantly shorter in type 1 diabetes patients. Naive, central memory and regulatory TCRB repertoires appeared to be more alike among patients than among healthy donors.

The specimen was central memory CD4+ T cells from blood. The sequence derives from a woman under 30 in good health. The chain was built from TRBV6-6 and TRBJ1-2; a tentative D call is TRBD1 (5 bases match). The CDR3 protein sequence reads: CASSRDGTYGYTF. The DNA sequence reads TGTGCCAGCAGTCGCGATGGGACTTATGGCTACACCTTC.